The next 18 T cell receptor beta chains were all read from a single sample in a study of blood T cells in healthy people across ages. With a J-beta primer mix and a sample-barcoded 5' primer, a second PCR ran roughly 6 to 11 cycles. TCRdb passed the 5' RACE reads through MiXCR, listing each CDR3 protein once. The table includes 1.5 million or so distinct CDR3 sequences, roughly 43% detected once. The sequencing input was blood. The receptor set was obtained from a woman aged 18-29 years in good health.

This clonotype was recorded at least ten times. The chain has TRBV12-3 or TRBV12-4 and TRBJ2-5; D possibly corresponds to TRBD2 (7 bases). V lost 5 bases to trimming and J lost 0 bases, with 10 bases between them. CDR3 length: 14 amino acids. In DNA, the CDR3 is TGTGCCAGCAGTAGGGGGGGGAACCAAGAGACCCAGTACTTC. Its protein product is CASSRGGNQETQYF.

The chain links TRBV14 to TRBJ1-1; D unresolved. CDR1 SGHDN and CDR2 FVKESK come from the germline V gene. The CDR3 loop spans 11 amino acids. Trimming left V 2 bases short and J 10 bases short, with 8 bases between. In DNA form, the CDR3 reads TGTGCCAGCAGCCAATCTGGAGTAGCTTTCTTT. This translates into CASSQSGVAFF.

This chain links TRBV5-5 with TRBJ1-1; D gene ambiguous. The CDR3 contains 13 residues. Germline CDR1 and CDR2: SGHKS and YYEKEE (reference sequence). The V end lost 1 base, the J end lost 2 bases, and 6 bases lay between the germline ends. This CDR3 reads CASSLLINTEAFF. The CDR3 DNA is TGTGCCAGCAGCTTGTTAATAAACACTGAAGCTTTCTTT.

The chain uses TRBV5-4 and TRBJ1-2; D is unresolved. Germline values: CDR1 SGHNT, CDR2 YYREEE (reference sequence). V dropped 2 bases and J dropped 2 bases, with 10 bases sitting between them. The CDR3 has 14 amino acids. CDR3 sequence: CASSFELLNYGYTF. In nucleotides, the CDR3 is TGTGCCAGCAGCTTTGAGTTGTTAAACTATGGCTACACCTTC.

V usage is TRBV10-3 and J usage is TRBJ1-2, with TRBD1 as a possible D gene (5 bases). Trimming shortened V by 3 bases and J by 4 bases, and 9 bases separated the two germline ends. CDR3 size: 13 residues. Germline-derived CDR1 and CDR2 are ENHRY and SYGVKD. The CDR3 reads CAISDGGSYGYTF. CDR3 nucleotide sequence: TGTGCCATCAGTGACGGGGGTTCCTATGGCTACACCTTC.

This clonotype has more than one count but fewer than ten. The chain couples TRBV10-3 to TRBJ2-7; D call uncertain. CDR1 is ENHRY, CDR2 SYGVKD, per germline. The V end lost 5 bases, the J end lost 2 bases, and 13 bases lay between the germline ends. The CDR3 totals 14 residues. CDR3 protein: CAISNRAGTYEQYF. In DNA, the CDR3 is TGTGCCATCAGTAATAGGGCAGGAACCTACGAGCAGTACTTC.

On this clonotype itself: The junction departs from the called germline gene at one end, perhaps through a read error. The chain employs TRBV14 and TRBJ2-1, with D possibly called TRBD1 or TRBD2 (5 bases each). The germline gives CDR1 SGHDN, CDR2 FVKESK. The CDR3 is 17 amino acids. The CDR3 spells CVSSRGNKPYSYNEQFF. The DNA of the CDR3 is TGTGTCAGCAGCCGGGGCAACAAGCCTTACTCCTACAATGAGCAGTTCTTC.

The chain couples TRBV24-1 to TRBJ2-1, with 7 bases lining up with TRBD2. CDR1 KGHDR and CDR2 SFDVKD come from the germline V gene. J was trimmed by 3 bases and V by 3 bases; bases with no gene match: 4. This CDR3 contains 15 residues. The CDR3 sequence: CATSDAGVDYNEQFF. In DNA, the CDR3 is TGTGCCACCAGTGATGCGGGGGTCGACTACAATGAGCAGTTCTTC.

A few counts support this clonotype. The chain recombines TRBV7-3 with TRBJ2-1; weak D call: TRBD2 (5 bases). CDR3 length: 14 amino acids. Deletions cut 4 bases from V and 8 bases from J, with 15 bases between. Germline V lookup: CDR1 SGHTA, CDR2 FQGTGA. The CDR3 sequence: CASSSRTRLDEQFF. Written as DNA, the CDR3 is TGTGCCAGCAGCTCCCGAACTAGATTGGATGAGCAGTTCTTC.

The chain combines TRBV27 with TRBJ2-1, with 13 nucleotides matching TRBD2. The CDR3 is 18 residues long. Unmatched junction bases numbered 6, after V lost 3 bases and J lost 1 base. The V gene's germline CDR1 is MNHEY and CDR2 SMNVEV (reference sequence). Here the CDR3 DNA reads TGTGCCAGCAGTTTCACTAGCGGGAGGGCCAGGTCCTACAATGAGCAGTTCTTC. Amino acid sequence: CASSFTSGRARSYNEQFF.

On this clonotype itself: This may be a read error, as it is one base from a much larger clone. The chain is built from TRBV3-1 and TRBJ1-2; D gene ambiguous. This CDR3 is built from 12 residues. V lost 2 bases, J lost 2 bases, and 3 bases lay in between. The V gene's germline CDR1 is LGHDT and CDR2 YNNKEL (reference sequence). CDR3 amino acids: CASSQQNYGYTF. CDR3 nucleotides: TGTGCCAGCAGCCAACAGAACTATGGCTACACCTTC.

This clonotype was found a few times. This rearrangement joins TRBV5-8 to TRBJ2-7; 10 nucleotides line up with TRBD2. The germline V gene has CDR1 SGHTS and CDR2 YDEGEE. The CDR3 length is 16 residues. The trim removed 2 bases at V and 1 base at J, leaving 6 bases unmatched. The CDR3 loop is CASSLRPTSGSYEQYF. The CDR3, as DNA: TGTGCCAGCAGCTTAAGGCCGACTAGCGGGTCCTACGAGCAGTACTTC.

V gene TRBV5-4 combines with J gene TRBJ2-7; 7 bases are a match to TRBD1. CDR1 is SGHNT and CDR2 is YYREEE in the germline V gene (reference sequence). The CDR3 runs 19 residues. V lost 1 base and J lost 2; bases outside the gene matches: 18. CDR3: CASSLKGAGQNRRPYEQYF. Written as DNA, the CDR3 is TGTGCCAGCAGCTTGAAGGGGGCAGGGCAGAACCGACGACCCTACGAGCAGTACTTC.

This clonotype was observed a handful of times. The rearrangement links TRBV5-5 to TRBJ2-3; 9 bases fit TRBD2. This CDR3 has 17 amino acids. The germline gives CDR1 SGHKS, CDR2 YYEKEE (reference sequence). V shed 4 bases and J 4 bases; nucleotides not matched to a gene: 13. The CDR3 region is CASSGLLGAGGADTQYF. As DNA, the CDR3 is TGTGCCAGCAGCGGCCTCTTAGGAGCGGGGGGTGCAGATACGCAGTATTTT.

This clonotype was detected only a few times. In DNA form, the CDR3 reads TGTGCCAGCAGTTACCACACAGATACGCAGTATTTT. This sequence encodes CASSYHTDTQYF. The chain combines TRBV6-6 with TRBJ2-3; D is undetermined. CDR1 is MNHNY, CDR2 SVGAGI, per germline (reference sequence). Deletions cut 2 bases from V and 2 bases from J, with 2 bases between. The CDR3 consists of 12 residues.

This clonotype was seen only a few times. The chain couples TRBV6-5 to TRBJ2-7; unclear D gene. The CDR3 length is 14 residues. Germline V lookup: CDR1 MNHEY, CDR2 SVGAGI. V was shortened by 0 bases and J by 2 bases, with 8 bases between the two germline ends. CDR3 sequence (DNA): TGTGCCAGCAGTTACTCGACCCAGACCTACGAGCAGTACTTC. Its translation: CASSYSTQTYEQYF.

In DNA, the CDR3 is TGCAGCGCTTTGACAGGTCCTGGAAACACCATATATTTT. Its protein is CSALTGPGNTIYF. V and J are TRBV29-1 and TRBJ1-3, with TRBD1 as a possible D gene (6 bases). Germline CDR1 is SQVTM and CDR2 is ANQGSEA. This CDR3 spans 13 amino acids. The V gene lost 7 bases and the J gene lost 2 bases, with 12 bases spanning the gap.

The chain carries TRBV6-2 or TRBV6-3 and TRBJ2-7; TRBD1 might be the D (6 bases). The CDR3 loop spans 14 amino acids. Germline V gene sequence: CDR1 MNHEY, CDR2 SVGEGT. V lost 6 bases and J lost 2, with 14 bases in between. The CDR3 bases are TGTGCCAGCAGCGATCAGGGGAGACCCTACGAGCAGTACTTC. As protein: CASSDQGRPYEQYF.